What follows are 5 T cell receptor beta chains derived from one specimen sequenced in a study of cytomegalovirus exposure and HLA in healthy donors. It was with 60 Vbeta and 13 Jbeta primers that the PCR ran. Here immunoSEQ multiplex PCR was the method, and the copy in TCRdb shows in-frame clones only, minus some. The sample includes roughly 110,000 clones, 75% of them seen just once. Material: PBMCs. The receptors derive from a middle-aged man in good health and CMV-seronegative.

The V and J genes are TRBV27 and TRBJ2-7; 8 nucleotides agree with TRBD1. In germline, CDR1 is MNHEY, CDR2 SMNVEV (reference sequence). This CDR3 is 14 amino acids long. Trimming removed 3 bases from V and 3 bases from J; junction bases left unmatched: 4. CDR3 sequence (DNA): TGTGCCAGCAGTTTTCCCGGACAGGGCTACGAGCAGTACTTC. It is translated as CASSFPGQGYEQYF.

This clone was picked up a small number of times. V and J are TRBV6-6 and TRBJ1-4; the match to TRBD1 covers 11 bases. J was trimmed by 4 bases and V by 6 bases; bases with no gene match: 4. The germline V gene encodes CDR1 MNHNY and CDR2 SVGAGI (reference sequence). The CDR3 consists of 15 residues. The CDR3 is CASRGQGADNEKLFF. The CDR3 nucleotides read TGTGCCAGCAGAGGACAGGGGGCGGATAATGAAAAACTGTTTTTT.

CDR3 nucleotide sequence: TGTGCCAGCAGCTATAACAGGGGGCCTATCTATGGCTACACCTTC. Its translation is CASSYNRGPIYGYTF. The chain has TRBV7-9 and TRBJ1-2; 9 bases align to TRBD1. V trimming: 4 bases; J trimming: 4 bases; junction bases outside the gene matches: 7. Germline V CDR1 and CDR2: SEHNR, FQNEAQ (reference sequence). The CDR3 consists of 15 residues.

The chain uses TRBV6-5 and TRBJ2-1; D is perhaps TRBD2 (6 bases). CDR1 is MNHEY and CDR2 is SVGAGI in the germline V gene. Trimming cost V 0 bases and J 5 bases, with 14 bases left between them. This CDR3 has 16 amino acids. The CDR3 nucleotides are TGTGCCAGCAGTTACTCGGGCAGGAGGGTTGACAATGAGCAGTTCTTC. Translating it yields CASSYSGRRVDNEQFF.

V and J are TRBV6-6 and TRBJ1-2, with 7 bases that match TRBD1. There are 12 residues in the CDR3. The trim removed 4 bases at V and 4 bases at J, leaving 0 bases unmatched. Germline V gene sequence: CDR1 MNHNY, CDR2 SVGAGI (reference sequence). The CDR3 here is CASSSGGYGYTF. The CDR3 bases are TGTGCCAGCAGTTCAGGGGGCTATGGCTACACCTTC.